Listed below are T cell receptor beta chains from one sample, sequenced in a study of T-cell memory formation after mild COVID-19. MiXCR was run by TCRdb on the 5' RACE reads, yielding one entry per CDR3 protein. Altogether 350,000 to 450,000 distinct CDR3 sequences are present, 15% to 25% being singletons, with the ten largest covering about 8.8%. Sample: PBMCs or a T cell subset sorted from them (not recorded which). These receptors originate from an adult woman who had mild COVID-19 (a few samples of this study predate the infection). Cell type and time point are not known. The CDR3 runs from the conserved cysteine through the conserved F or W. A D gene is named only where the DNA matches it firmly. The size of a clone is reported for some rows only, either as once, few or many, or as a class for expanded clones.

few	TRBJ1-3	NA	TRBV3-1	TGTGCCAGCAGCCAAGTAATAAACACCATATATTTT	CASSQVINTIYF
NA	TRBJ2-7	NA	TRBV27	TGTGCCAGCAGGACGCGGCAAGGGGCTCGGGGCGGCTACGAGCAGTACTTC	CASRTRQGARGGYEQYF
few	TRBJ1-1	NA	TRBV20-1	TGCAGTGCTAGGATCACTCCCCTGGGGGCTTTCTTT	CSARITPLGAFF
NA	TRBJ2-1	TRBD2	TRBV2	TGTGCCAGCAGGATTCAACTAGCGCCTTACAATGAGCAGTTCTTC	CASRIQLAPYNEQFF
few	TRBJ2-5	NA	TRBV4-3	TGCGCCAGCAGCCAAGAAAGATCCGGGCCGACAGGGACCCAGTACTTC	CASSQERSGPTGTQYF
once	TRBJ2-4	NA	TRBV6-5	TGTGCCAGCAGTTCCCCCGGGACACAAAAGAAAAACATTCAGTACTTC	CASSSPGTQKKNIQYF
NA	TRBJ2-7	TRBD2	TRBV6-2/TRBV6-3	TGTGCCAGCAGCCCCGCCCTAGCGGGAAAGTCCTACGAGCAGTACTTC	CASSPALAGKSYEQYF
few	TRBJ2-2	TRBD2	TRBV9	TGTGCCAGCAGGCTGACTAGCTTTAACACCGGGGAGCTGTTTTTT	CASRLTSFNTGELFF
NA	TRBJ1-5	TRBD1	TRBV29-1	TGCAGCGTCACTACAGGGGCCGGTCAGCCCCAGCATTTT	CSVTTGAGQPQHF
NA	TRBJ1-1	TRBD1	TRBV19	TGTGCCAGTAGTGTCGACAGGGGGCAAAGCACTGAAGCTTTCTTT	CASSVDRGQSTEAFF
NA	TRBJ2-2	TRBD1	TRBV4-1	TGCGCCAGCAGCCAAGTCGTTCCAGGACAGGGGGCCGGGGAGCTGTTTTTT	CASSQVVPGQGAGELFF